The rows below give T cell receptor beta chains drawn from one sample of a study of T cell changes during pregnancy in multiple sclerosis. TCRdb's copy holds only in-frame clones and misses some; the assay was immunoSEQ multiplex PCR. The sample lists 30,000 to 35,000 clones, roughly nine tenths seen once, with roughly 7.4% in the top ten. The specimen comprised CD8+ T cells from peripheral blood mononuclear cells, sampled before pregnancy. The receptor set was obtained from a female donor with multiple sclerosis, enrolled in a pregnancy study. Each CDR3 is given with its conserved first and last residue. Each record gives: clone size, D gene, V gene, J gene, CDR3 protein, CDR3 DNA. A D gene is named only where the DNA matches it firmly. Some rows mark clone size as missing; the rest say once, few, many or name a class of expanded clone.

.	TRBD2	TRBV10-3	TRBJ2-3	CAISDPSGDTDTQYF	TGTGCCATCAGTGATCCTAGCGGGGACACAGATACGCAGTATTTT
.	.	TRBV4-3	TRBJ2-2	CASSQSGGGVTGELFF	TGCGCCAGCAGCCAAAGTGGCGGGGGCGTCACCGGGGAGCTGTTTTTT
.	.	TRBV28	TRBJ1-2	CASISWAPQGYGYTF	TGTGCCAGCATTTCTTGGGCCCCGCAGGGCTATGGCTACACCTTC
.	TRBD1	TRBV2	TRBJ1-6	CATRTGGGSRSPLHF	TGTGCCACCCGAACAGGGGGCGGGAGTAGGTCACCCCTCCACTTT
.	TRBD1	TRBV27	TRBJ1-1	CASSLSPGTGRTEAFF	TGTGCCAGCAGTTTAAGCCCCGGGACAGGGAGGACTGAAGCTTTCTTT
once	.	TRBV7-3	TRBJ1-3	CASSVTGSSGNTIYF	TGTGCCAGCAGCGTTACAGGGAGCTCTGGAAACACCATATATTTT
.	TRBD1	TRBV11-1	TRBJ1-3	CASSLQGALTPGNTIYF	TGTGCCAGCAGCTTACAGGGGGCCTTGACGCCTGGAAACACCATATATTTT
.	.	TRBV7-6	TRBJ1-1	CASSLRAMAEAFF	TGTGCCAGCAGCTTGCGGGCGATGGCTGAAGCTTTCTTT
.	TRBD1	TRBV5-1	TRBJ1-5	CASSLTLSWPGQVAQPQHF	TGCGCCAGCAGCTTGACTCTCTCCTGGCCAGGACAGGTCGCTCAGCCCCAGCATTTT
.	.	TRBV28	TRBJ1-5	CASSEFRAQPQHF	TGTGCCAGCAGTGAATTCAGGGCACAGCCCCAGCATTTT
.	TRBD2	TRBV10-2	TRBJ2-1	CASSDRSGGRYNEQFF	TGCGCCAGCAGTGATCGCAGCGGGGGGCGCTACAATGAGCAGTTCTTC
.	.	TRBV27	TRBJ2-1	CASRPSPGVGFNEQFF	TGTGCCAGCAGACCTTCTCCAGGGGTGGGGTTCAATGAGCAGTTCTTC